This T cell receptor (beta chain) was recorded in a study of T cell changes during pregnancy in multiple sclerosis. Germline V lookup: CDR1 SGHAT, CDR2 FQDESV (reference sequence). Trimming at V came to 0 bases and at J to 3 bases, leaving 11 bases not matched to a gene. The CDR3 spans 18 residues. Using immunoSEQ multiplex PCR, the repertoire was profiled, and TCRdb retains in-frame clones only, with some absent. The table records tens of thousands of clones, roughly 93% of them present only once. The TCR originated in a female donor with multiple sclerosis, enrolled in a pregnancy study. Source: peripheral blood, taken in the second trimester of pregnancy. This rearrangement joins TRBV11-1 to TRBJ2-1; 7 nucleotides line up with TRBD2. The CDR3 DNA reads as TGTGCCAGCAGCTTAGCGGGGTTCGCTAGCGGATACTACAATGAGCAGTTCTTC. Translating gives CASSLAGFASGYYNEQFF.